This T cell receptor beta chain is drawn from a study of shared clonotypes between healthy human individuals. Study-wide context: CD4 naive and CD4 memory each took three plates per donor, while CD8 naive took two and CD8 memory one.

Several immunoSEQ plates received, in even portions, the genomic DNA of each subset. TCRdb's table, derived via immunoSEQ multiplex PCR, lists solely in-frame clones and lacks some. Of 550,000 to 800,000 clones in the sample, about nine tenths are singletons; the top ten hold more than 30%. Nashville, Tennessee was home to all donors, each a Caucasian adult. Germline values: CDR1 SGDLS, CDR2 YYNGEE. This CDR3 is 12 amino acids long. V lost 4 bases and J lost 2, with 6 bases in between. As regards this clone: The sample contains more than one DNA sequence encoding this CDR3.

This chain links TRBV9 with TRBJ2-5; the D is unclear. Sample: memory CD8+ T cells from PBMCs. The sample's subset: CD45RO+ cells pooled with CCR7-negative TemRA cells. The clonotype originates from a man aged 18 to 30 in good health. Some clones in this sample may be carry-over from other donors' samples. CDR3 region: CASSPNQETQYF. The CDR3, as DNA: TGTGCCAGCAGCCCGAATCAAGAGACCCAGTACTTC.